The 30 T cell receptor beta chains reported below all come from one sample, sequenced in a study of OX40 agonist ivuxolimab in advanced cancers. The table came from immunoSEQ multiplex PCR; TCRdb's copy has only in-frame clones and leaves some out. The sample consists of about 18,000 clones, 70% to 80% of them appearing once. Specimen: CD4+ or CD8+ T cells sorted from blood, collected in a trial of the OX40 agonist ivuxolimab. The receptor source for this set is an adult with an advanced solid tumor such as melanoma, head and neck, liver or kidney cancer.

The chain is built from TRBV29-1 and TRBJ1-2; unclear D gene. Per the germline V gene, CDR1 is SQVTM and CDR2 is ANQGSEA. Trimming pared 6 bases from V and 3 bases from J, leaving 5 bases between. CDR3 length equals 10 residues. DNA of the CDR3: TGCAGCGTCCAGGACTATGGCTACACCTTC. The encoded protein is CSVQDYGYTF.

The rearrangement uses TRBV11-2 and TRBJ2-3; D not certain. The length of the CDR3 is 12 residues. V gave up 10 bases and J gave up 1 base, with 9 bases separating them. In germline, CDR1 is SGHAT, CDR2 FQNNGV. The CDR3 DNA is TGTGCCACCCTAGAGGGCACAGATACGCAGTATTTT. Translation gives CATLEGTDTQYF. The variable domain in full, with the rest retrieved from reference TRBV11-2 and TRBJ2-3, is EAGVAQSPRYKIIEKRQSVAFWCNPISGHATLYWYQQILGQGPKLLIQFQNNGVVDDSQLPKDRFSAERLKGVDSTLKIQPAKLEDSAVYLCATLEGTDTQYFGPGTRLTVL.

This clone was observed a single time. The chain employs TRBV7-2 and TRBJ1-3; no clear D. The ends were cut back, 5 bases at V and 2 bases at J, with 13 bases in the middle. CDR1 is SGHTA and CDR2 is FQGNSA in the germline V gene. The CDR3 extends over 15 amino acids. The CDR3 nucleotides read TGTGCCAGCAGCCGTAGGGTTGCCACTGGAAACACCATATATTTT. Its translation is CASSRRVATGNTIYF.

This clone was detected a few times. V usage is TRBV5-6 and J usage is TRBJ1-1, with D hard to call. Trimming removed 2 bases at V and 1 base at J, with 15 bases between. The CDR3 consists of 16 residues. Germline CDR1 reads SGHDT; CDR2 reads YYEEEE. CDR3 residues: CASSLAQTRANTEAFF. As DNA, the CDR3 is TGTGCCAGCAGCTTAGCGCAAACTCGGGCGAACACTGAAGCTTTCTTT.

In this sample, this clone turned up a few times. This rearrangement joins TRBV5-1 to TRBJ1-3, with TRBD1 matching 7 bases. CDR1 is SGHRS, CDR2 YFSETQ, per germline. V lost 3 bases, J lost 0 bases, and 9 bases stayed unmatched. The CDR3 is 17 amino acids. CDR3 in DNA: TGCGCCAGCAGCTCAACGGGACAGCCTTCCTCTGGAAACACCATATATTTT. Its translation is CASSSTGQPSSGNTIYF.

This chain links TRBV7-2 with TRBJ1-2; TRBD1 might be the D (5 bases). Germline CDR1 reads SGHTA; CDR2 reads FQGNSA. With 3 bases removed from V and 8 bases from J, the gap between germline ends came to 16 bases. This CDR3 contains 14 residues. The CDR3 coding sequence is TGTGCCAGCAGCTTCATGGGGGTCAGCGAGGGCTACACCTTC. Translated: CASSFMGVSEGYTF.

This chain links TRBV5-4 with TRBJ2-7; TRBD1 might be the D (5 bases). Trimming stripped 4 bases from V and 3 bases from J, with 11 bases between. Germline CDR1 is SGHNT and CDR2 is YYREEE (reference sequence). This CDR3 contains 13 residues. This CDR3 reads CASSPDTGYEQYF. As DNA, the CDR3 is TGTGCCAGCAGCCCCGATACAGGCTACGAGCAGTACTTC. The full variable domain, its missing parts supplied by reference TRBV5-4 and TRBJ2-7, is ETGVTQSPTHLIKTRGQQVTLRCSSQSGHNTVSWYQQALGQGPQFIFQYYREEENGRGNFPPRFSGLQFPNYSSELNVNALELDDSALYLCASSPDTGYEQYFGPGTRLTVT.

The CDR3 here is CASSPPRGETQYF. CDR3 nucleotides: TGTGCCAGCAGCCCCCCTCGTGGCGAGACCCAGTACTTC. The chain couples TRBV7-2 to TRBJ2-5; D not resolved. Germline CDR1 reads SGHTA; CDR2 reads FQGNSA. This CDR3 contains 13 residues. V was shortened by 5 bases and J by 5 bases, with 12 bases between the two germline ends. Looking up the rest from reference TRBV7-2 and TRBJ2-5 gives the full variable domain: GAGVSQSPSNKVTEKGKDVELRCDPISGHTALYWYRQSLGQGLEFLIYFQGNSAPDKSGLPSDRFSAERTGGSVSTLTIQRTQQEDSAVYLCASSPPRGETQYFGPGTRLLVL.

The chain links TRBV5-8 to TRBJ1-1, with D possibly TRBD1 on 5 matching bases. Trimming shortened V by 3 bases and J by 6 bases, and 15 bases separated the two germline ends. This CDR3 is 14 amino acids long. CDR1 is SGHTS, CDR2 YDEGEE, per germline. As DNA, the CDR3 is TGTGCCAGCAGCTCTGGGACTGAGAAGGCTGAAGCTTTCTTT. It translates to CASSSGTEKAEAFF.

This sequence joins TRBV5-1 and TRBJ2-3; D might be TRBD2 (6 bases). V lost 0 bases and J lost 3, with 8 bases in between. This CDR3 region has 14 residues. Germline V lookup: CDR1 SGHRS, CDR2 YFSETQ. The CDR3 nucleotides read TGCGCCAGCAGCTTGGGTGCGGGGACAGATACGCAGTATTTT. It yields the protein CASSLGAGTDTQYF.

Note on this clone: Other nucleotide sequences in the sample specify the same CDR3. V gene TRBV6-1 combines with J gene TRBJ2-6, with D possibly being TRBD1 or TRBD2 (5 bases each). V lost 3 bases and J 0 bases, leaving 15 bases between the germline ends. This CDR3 spans 18 amino acids. CDR1 is MNHNS, CDR2 SASEGT, per germline. This chain's CDR3 is CASSETTGLLSGANVLTF. The CDR3 DNA follows: TGTGCCAGCAGTGAGACTACAGGTTTACTCTCTGGGGCCAACGTCCTGACTTTC.

This chain connects TRBV19 to TRBJ2-1; TRBD2 matches 8 bases. V gave up 1 base and J gave up 9 bases; unmatched junction bases: 8. CDR1 and CDR2 from the germline V gene are LNHDA and SQIVND (reference sequence). This CDR3 has 15 residues. The CDR3 region is CASSIVAGLASEQFF. CDR3 bases: TGTGCCAGTAGTATAGTAGCCGGACTAGCAAGTGAGCAGTTCTTC.

CDR3 protein: CASSFQQGLSYNEQFF. In nucleotides, the CDR3 is TGTGCCAGCAGCTTTCAACAGGGGTTATCCTACAATGAGCAGTTCTTC. This chain connects TRBV7-9 to TRBJ2-1, with 7 bases lining up with TRBD1. Germline lookup yields CDR1 SEHNR and CDR2 FQNEAQ (reference sequence). This CDR3 region has 16 residues. V trimming: 3 bases; J trimming: 1 base; junction bases outside the gene matches: 6.

This clone was seen just once. The chain employs TRBV18 and TRBJ1-2, with D possibly being TRBD1 (6 bases). There are 14 residues in the CDR3. The V gene's germline CDR1 is KGHSH and CDR2 LQKENI. The V end lost 1 base, the J end lost 6 bases, and 12 bases lay between the germline ends. CDR3: CASSPLREGDGYTF. The CDR3, as DNA: TGTGCCAGCTCACCACTTAGGGAGGGGGATGGCTACACCTTC.

The V and J genes are TRBV11-2 and TRBJ2-7; no clear D gene. V lost 5 bases and J 6 bases, leaving 8 bases between the germline ends. This CDR3 region has 11 residues. Per germline, CDR1 SGHAT and CDR2 FQNNGV. The CDR3 loop is CASSIFGEQYF. The CDR3 nucleotides are TGTGCCAGCAGCATCTTTGGCGAGCAGTACTTC.

The chain has TRBV6-5 and TRBJ1-2; D unresolved. The CDR3 contains 12 residues. The V gene's germline CDR1 is MNHEY and CDR2 SVGAGI. V was shortened by 2 bases and J by 5 bases, with 6 bases between the two germline ends. The CDR3, as DNA: TGTGCCAGCAGTTACCTTGGGTATGGCTACACCTTC. This gives the protein CASSYLGYGYTF.

This clone is a singleton in its sample. Sequence at one end of the junction differs from germline and may be a read error. The genes are TRBV28 and TRBJ2-1, with 8 bases aligning to TRBD1. Germline CDR1 and CDR2: MDHEN and SYDVKM. This CDR3 spans 14 amino acids. The CDR3 DNA reads as TGTGCCAGCAGTGCTAGGACAGGGACCAACCCCGGGGTCTTC. It specifies CASSARTGTNPGVF.

The sample holds a few counts of this clone. The chain is built from TRBV27 and TRBJ1-3; no clear D. The CDR3 runs to 14 residues. V lost 3 bases and J lost 0, with 6 bases in between. Germline V gives CDR1 MNHEY, CDR2 SMNVEV (reference sequence). CDR3 residues: CASSFSRSGNTIYF. CDR3 bases: TGTGCCAGCAGTTTCTCGCGCTCTGGAAACACCATATATTTT.

The chain is built from TRBV7-3 and TRBJ2-1; TRBD1 matches 8 bases. From germline, CDR1 is SGHTA and CDR2 FQGTGA. This CDR3 has 19 residues. The V gene end was trimmed by 3 bases and the J gene end by 6 bases; junction bases not matched to a gene: 19. Written as DNA, the CDR3 is TGTGCCAGCAGCTTCCCGGACAGGGTACGGGGTTCGGGGGCCAATGAGCAGTTCTTC. It is translated as CASSFPDRVRGSGANEQFF. The full variable domain, rest sourced from reference TRBV7-3 and TRBJ2-1, is GAGVSQTPSNKVTEKGKYVELRCDPISGHTALYWYRQSLGQGPEFLIYFQGTGAADDSGLPNDRFFAVRPEGSVSTLKIQRTERGDSAVYLCASSFPDRVRGSGANEQFFGPGTRLTVL.

This chain uses TRBV30 with TRBJ1-1, with D unclear. Per germline, CDR1 GTSNPN and CDR2 SVGIG (reference sequence). V was trimmed by 1 base and J by 5 bases, leaving 17 bases between them. The CDR3 runs to 15 residues. The CDR3 sequence: CAWSGVTHLRTEAFF. The CDR3 region has the DNA TGTGCCTGGAGTGGAGTCACACATCTCCGGACTGAAGCTTTCTTT.

V usage is TRBV20-1 and J usage is TRBJ2-1; D remains unclear. Germline-derived CDR1 and CDR2 are DFQATT and SNEGSKA (reference sequence). The CDR3 extends over 11 amino acids. V lost 5 bases and J 7 bases, leaving 9 bases between the germline ends. CDR3 sequence reads: CSASIQNEQFF. CDR3 bases: TGCAGTGCTTCTATCCAGAATGAGCAGTTCTTC.

The chain has TRBV6-5 and TRBJ2-2; a weak D match, TRBD1 (6 bases). Trimming pared 1 base from V and 6 bases from J, leaving 9 bases between. Looked up from germline, CDR1 is MNHEY and CDR2 is SVGAGI. The CDR3 sequence is 14 residues long. The CDR3 sequence is CASSYFPGAGELFF. As DNA, the CDR3 is TGTGCCAGCAGTTACTTCCCAGGGGCCGGGGAGCTGTTTTTT.

Only one count was recorded for this clone. This chain uses TRBV6-1 with TRBJ2-3, with 8 bases lining up with TRBD1. V lost 10 bases, J lost 0 bases, and 3 bases stayed unmatched. CDR3 length equals 13 residues. The germline V gene has CDR1 MNHNS and CDR2 SASEGT. This chain's CDR3 is CATRDRSTDTQYF. The CDR3 nucleotides read TGTGCCACCAGGGACAGGAGCACAGATACGCAGTATTTT.

By sample share, this clone is medium-sized. This sequence joins TRBV6-1 and TRBJ1-5, with 10 bases aligning to TRBD1. J was trimmed by 10 bases and V by 7 bases; bases with no gene match: 7. Germline lookup yields CDR1 MNHNS and CDR2 SASEGT. The CDR3 runs to 13 residues. The CDR3 DNA reads TGTGCCAGCAACAACCGGGACAGGGGACCCCAGCATTTT. This translates into CASNNRDRGPQHF.

This chain's CDR3 is CASSLYQGGNQPQHF. The CDR3 DNA sequence: TGTGCCAGCAGCTTATACCAGGGGGGCAATCAGCCCCAGCATTTT. V and J are TRBV7-2 and TRBJ1-5; TRBD1 agrees at 7 bases. This CDR3 has 15 amino acids. Germline V CDR1 and CDR2: SGHTA, FQGNSA. With 2 bases clipped from V and 2 bases from J, the junction kept 3 bases outside the gene matches. The full variable domain, in which reference TRBV7-2 and TRBJ1-5 provide the parts outside the CDR3, is GAGVSQSPSNKVTEKGKDVELRCDPISGHTALYWYRQSLGQGLEFLIYFQGNSAPDKSGLPSDRFSAERTGGSVSTLTIQRTQQEDSAVYLCASSLYQGGNQPQHFGDGTRLSIL.

This chain links TRBV4-3 with TRBJ1-2; no definite D call. V lost 4 bases to trimming and J lost 3 bases, with 18 bases between them. Germline V gives CDR1 LGHNA, CDR2 YSLEER. The CDR3 is 16 residues long. This CDR3 is CASSRGGADLDYGYTF. The CDR3 DNA reads as TGCGCCAGCAGCCGAGGAGGAGCAGACTTGGACTATGGCTACACCTTC.

This clone was counted only a few times. The chain joins TRBV27 to TRBJ1-1; D is undetermined. The V end lost 4 bases, the J end lost 4 bases, and 13 bases lay between the germline ends. CDR1 and CDR2 from the germline V gene are MNHEY and SMNVEV (reference sequence). This CDR3 comprises 14 residues. CDR3: CASSSRNLATEAFF. The CDR3 coding sequence is TGTGCCAGCAGTTCGAGGAATCTAGCCACTGAAGCTTTCTTT.

The chain links TRBV11-3 to TRBJ2-7, with TRBD2 matching over 10 bases. CDR1 and CDR2 from the germline V gene are SGHNT and YENEEA. The CDR3 extends over 16 amino acids. With V trimmed by 3 bases and J by 4 bases, 9 bases remained unmatched. For the CDR3, the DNA is TGTGCCAGCAGCTTCCCCGGACTAGCGGCAATGTACGAGCAGTACTTC. Its protein is CASSFPGLAAMYEQYF.

The chain couples TRBV5-4 to TRBJ2-3, with D perhaps matching TRBD2 (7 bases). CDR3 length equals 15 residues. Germline V gives CDR1 SGHNT, CDR2 YYREEE (reference sequence). Deletions cut 4 bases from V and 4 bases from J, with 16 bases between. CDR3 sequence reads: CASSPWGGRSDTQYF. CDR3 sequence (DNA): TGTGCCAGCAGCCCCTGGGGGGGGCGGTCAGATACGCAGTATTTT.

This clone has a handful of counts. The genes are TRBV6-6 and TRBJ1-2; D is unclear. This CDR3 is built from 12 residues. In germline, CDR1 is MNHNY, CDR2 SVGAGI (reference sequence). Trimming cost V 8 bases and J 7 bases, with 14 bases left between them. The CDR3 here is CASRSLGGGYTF. The CDR3 DNA is TGTGCCAGCCGATCCCTGGGAGGTGGCTACACCTTC.